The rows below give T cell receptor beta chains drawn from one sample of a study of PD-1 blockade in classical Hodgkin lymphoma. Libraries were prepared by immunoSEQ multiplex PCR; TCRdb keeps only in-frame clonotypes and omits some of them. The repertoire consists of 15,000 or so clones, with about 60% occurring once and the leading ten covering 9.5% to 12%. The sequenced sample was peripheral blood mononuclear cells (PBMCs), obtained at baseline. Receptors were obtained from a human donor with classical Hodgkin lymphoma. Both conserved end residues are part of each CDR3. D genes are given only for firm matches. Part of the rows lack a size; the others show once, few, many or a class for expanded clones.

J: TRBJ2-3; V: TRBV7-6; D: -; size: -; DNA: TGTGCCAGCAGCCTGGACAAAAGCACAGATACGCAGTATTTT; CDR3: CASSLDKSTDTQYF
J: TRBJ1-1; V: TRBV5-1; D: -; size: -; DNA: TGCGCCAGCAGCTTGTGGGGGGGCTCTAACACTGAAGCTTTCTTT; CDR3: CASSLWGGSNTEAFF
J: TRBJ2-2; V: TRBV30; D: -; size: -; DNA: TGTGCCTTACGGGCGGGCTCCAACACCGGGGAGCTGTTTTTT; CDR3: CALRAGSNTGELFF
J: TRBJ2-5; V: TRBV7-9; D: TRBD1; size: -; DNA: TGTGCCAGCAGCTCGCCGGGACAGGGGGTTCGGGAGACCCAGTACTTC; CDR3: CASSSPGQGVRETQYF
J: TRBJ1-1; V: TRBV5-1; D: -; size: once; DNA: TGCGCCAGCAGCTTCTCAGGGACTGAAGCTTTCTTT; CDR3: CASSFSGTEAFF
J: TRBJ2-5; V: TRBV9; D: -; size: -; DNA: TGTGCCAGCAGCGTCGGCTGGCGGGACCGCGGGGTAGAGACCCAGTACTTC; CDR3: CASSVGWRDRGVETQYF
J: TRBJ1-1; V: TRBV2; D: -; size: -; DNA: TGTGCCAGCAGTTTAGTTGAAGCTTTCTTT; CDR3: CASSLVEAFF
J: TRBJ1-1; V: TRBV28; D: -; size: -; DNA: TGTGCCAGCAGTTCACGTTGGACGGGGAACACTGAAGCTTTCTTT; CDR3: CASSSRWTGNTEAFF
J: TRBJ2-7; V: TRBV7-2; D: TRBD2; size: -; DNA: TGTGCCAGCAGCCGGACTAGCGGGATCTACGAGCAGTACTTC; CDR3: CASSRTSGIYEQYF
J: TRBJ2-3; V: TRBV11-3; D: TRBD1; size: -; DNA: TGTGCCAGCAGCTCCGGACAGGGGGCGGGCACAGATACGCAGTATTTT; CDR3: CASSSGQGAGTDTQYF
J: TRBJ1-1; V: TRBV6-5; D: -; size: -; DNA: TGTGCCAGCAGTTTCTCAGGGGAAGTGGGAGCTTTCTTT; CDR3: CASSFSGEVGAFF
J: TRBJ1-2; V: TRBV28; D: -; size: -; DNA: TGTGCCAGCCCACCTCTTATTCACGGCTACACCTTC; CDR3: CASPPLIHGYTF
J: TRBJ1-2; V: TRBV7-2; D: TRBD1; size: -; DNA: TGTGCCAGCAGTTACGCGGGACAGGGGTTCTACACCTTC; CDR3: CASSYAGQGFYTF
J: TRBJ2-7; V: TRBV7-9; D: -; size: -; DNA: TGTGCCAGCAGCTTATATCCGGTGGACGAGCAGTACTTC; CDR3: CASSLYPVDEQYF
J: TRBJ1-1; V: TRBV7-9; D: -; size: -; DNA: TGTGCCAGCAGCTTGAAGGGATGGGCTTTCTTT; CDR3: CASSLKGWAFF
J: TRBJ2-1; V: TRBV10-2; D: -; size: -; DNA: TGCGCCACGGTTCGCAACAAGCAGTTCTTC; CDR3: CATVRNKQFF
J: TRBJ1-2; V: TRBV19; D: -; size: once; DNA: TGTGCCAGTAGTCCCCAGGATAACTATGGCTACACCTTC; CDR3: CASSPQDNYGYTF
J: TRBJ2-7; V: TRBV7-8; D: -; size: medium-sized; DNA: TGTGCCAGCAGCCCCGGCGTCGGTCTCGGCTACGAGCAGTACTTC; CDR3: CASSPGVGLGYEQYF
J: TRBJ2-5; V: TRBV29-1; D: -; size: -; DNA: TGCAGCGTTGAAGATAGGGTGGGAGAGACCCAGTACTTC; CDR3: CSVEDRVGETQYF
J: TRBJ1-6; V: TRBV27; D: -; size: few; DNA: TGTGCCAGCAGCCGGGAGGGGTTGGGCTCCTATAATTCACCCCTCCACTTT; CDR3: CASSREGLGSYNSPLHF
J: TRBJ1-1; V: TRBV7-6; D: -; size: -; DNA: TGTGCCAGCAGCTCACAGGGTAACACTGAAGCTTTCTTT; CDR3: CASSSQGNTEAFF
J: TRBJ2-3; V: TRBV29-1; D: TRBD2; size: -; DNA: TGCAGCGTTGAAGGACTAGCGGGGGACCTAGATACGCAGTATTTT; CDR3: CSVEGLAGDLDTQYF
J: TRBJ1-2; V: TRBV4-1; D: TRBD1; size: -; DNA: TGCGCCAGCAGCCCGGGGACAGGGGGAATCTATGGCTACACCTTC; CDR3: CASSPGTGGIYGYTF
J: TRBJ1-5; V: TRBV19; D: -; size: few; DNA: TGTGCCAGTAGTATAGGGGGCCAAGGTCAGCCCCAGCATTTT; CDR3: CASSIGGQGQPQHF
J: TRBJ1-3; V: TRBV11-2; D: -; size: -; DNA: TGTGCCAGCAGCTCAGGAAACACCATATATTTT; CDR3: CASSSGNTIYF
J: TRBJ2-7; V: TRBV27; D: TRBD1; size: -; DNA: TGTGCCAGCAGTTCCCCCTGGGGACAGGGCTACGAGCAGTACTTC; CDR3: CASSSPWGQGYEQYF
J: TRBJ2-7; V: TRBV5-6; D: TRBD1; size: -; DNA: TGTGCCAGCAGTCCACCGACAGGGGCGAGCAAGTACTTC; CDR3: CASSPPTGASKYF
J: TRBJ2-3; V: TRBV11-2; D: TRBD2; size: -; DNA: TGTGCCAGCAGCGTTAGCGGGAGGGCCCCAGATACGCAGTATTTT; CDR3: CASSVSGRAPDTQYF
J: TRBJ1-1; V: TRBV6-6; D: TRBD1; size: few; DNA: TGTGCCAGCAGTTCGACAGGGGGACGAGAAGCTTTCTTT; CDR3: CASSSTGGREAFF
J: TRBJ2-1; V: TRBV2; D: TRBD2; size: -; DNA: TGTGCCACCTCGGGGGGTAGTTCGGGTTCCAATGAGCAGTTCTTC; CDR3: CATSGGSSGSNEQFF